These T cell receptor beta chains were read from a single sample in a study of T cells in Graves' hyperthyroidism and ophthalmopathy. TCRdb ran MiXCR on the multiplex PCR reads and lists one entry per CDR3 protein. The sample records around 700,000 distinct CDR3 sequences, roughly 20% being singletons. The specimen was blood. These receptors all come from a woman between 45 and 65 years old with Graves' hyperthyroidism that later progressed to Graves' ophthalmopathy. Both conserved end residues are part of each CDR3. A D gene is named only where the DNA matches it firmly. Size tells how often a clone was seen (once, few, many) or the class of an expanded clone, and some rows leave it out.

D gene	J gene	clone size	V gene	CDR3 DNA	CDR3 protein
-	TRBJ2-7	many	TRBV11-3	TGTGCCAGCAGCTTAGTAACGGGGCGCGAGCAGTACTTC	CASSLVTGREQYF
-	TRBJ1-1	once	TRBV19	TGTGCCAGTAGTATAGCAGGTAGAGGGTCGAGCACTGAAGCTTTCTTT	CASSIAGRGSSTEAFF
TRBD1	TRBJ2-3	-	TRBV5-1	TGCGCCAGCAGCGCGTGGACAGGGGGCCCAACAGATACGCAGTATTTT	CASSAWTGGPTDTQYF
-	TRBJ1-2	-	TRBV7-3	TGTGCCAGCAGCTTAGACGCCCTTAGAACCTACACCTTC	CASSLDALRTYTF
-	TRBJ2-7	-	TRBV19	TGTGCCAGTAGTATGGGAGTCCCCGGGGGCGAGCAGTACTTC	CASSMGVPGGEQYF
-	TRBJ2-7	many	TRBV12-3/TRBV12-4	TGTGCCAGCAGCCAAGTAGGGCGGCCAGCTCACTACGAGCAGTACTTC	CASSQVGRPAHYEQYF
-	TRBJ2-3	-	TRBV27	TGTGCCAGCAGTTGGAGCATCGGGGAGGGCACAGATACGCAGTATTTT	CASSWSIGEGTDTQYF
-	TRBJ1-5	-	TRBV29-1	TGCAGCGTTGCGGTTGGTGGCCAGCCCCAGCATTTT	CSVAVGGQPQHF
-	TRBJ2-1	many	TRBV7-2	TGTGCCAGCAGCGAAACGGGGGGCGGGGACGAGCAGTTCTTC	CASSETGGGDEQFF
TRBD1	TRBJ1-4	-	TRBV20-1	TGCAGTGCTGACCGGGGGGGGACAGTTAATGAAAAACTGTTTTTT	CSADRGGTVNEKLFF
-	TRBJ1-1	many	TRBV30	TGTGCCTGGAGCTCAGGGAACACTGAAGCTTTCTTT	CAWSSGNTEAFF
-	TRBJ1-1	many	TRBV20-1	TGCAGGGTTAAAGGGACTTTAGCGGGGAACACTGAAGCTTTCTTT	CRVKGTLAGNTEAFF
TRBD2	TRBJ2-3	many	TRBV2	TGTGCCAGCTCCATTGGGACTAGCGGTACAGATACGCAGTATTTT	CASSIGTSGTDTQYF
-	TRBJ2-7	many	TRBV27	TGTGCCAGCAGTGGCGGAAGTTTAGGCTACGAGCAGTACTTC	CASSGGSLGYEQYF
TRBD2	TRBJ2-1	few	TRBV20-1	TGCAGTGCTACCTCGGGGGGGGGTCCTCAGTTCTTC	CSATSGGGPQFF
TRBD2	TRBJ2-3	many	TRBV20-1	TGCAGTGCTAGAGATGCTAGCGGCCCCACAGATACGCAGTATTTT	CSARDASGPTDTQYF
-	TRBJ1-2	-	TRBV2	TGTGCCAGCAGGGACGGGACCGACTATGGCTACACCTTC	CASRDGTDYGYTF
TRBD2	TRBJ2-1	many	TRBV5-1	TGCGCCAGCAGCTTGTTTCCGACTAGCGGGGGGGACTACAATGAGCAGTTCTTC	CASSLFPTSGGDYNEQFF
-	TRBJ2-7	few	TRBV12-5	TGTGCTAGTGGTCTCCTAAATCAGGGCGAGCAGTACTTC	CASGLLNQGEQYF
-	TRBJ1-5	many	TRBV2	TGTGCCAGCAGTGTGGTCGAACAGCCCCAGCATTTT	CASSVVEQPQHF
-	TRBJ1-5	few	TRBV4-1	TGCGCCAGCAGCCAAGATCGGGCCAGGCATCAGCCCCAGCATTTT	CASSQDRARHQPQHF
TRBD2	TRBJ2-5	-	TRBV7-3	TGTGCCAGCAGCTCTTTCCCGGGGGGCCAAGAGACCCAGTACTTC	CASSSFPGGQETQYF
-	TRBJ1-3	many	TRBV3-1	TGTGCCAGCAGCCAAGAGGGCAGGGTACAAACCATATATTTT	CASSQEGRVQTIYF
-	TRBJ1-3	many	TRBV2	TGTGCCAGCAGTGAAGTCGGTAGAGGATACTCTGGAAACACCATATATTTT	CASSEVGRGYSGNTIYF
-	TRBJ1-2	many	TRBV20-1	TGCAGTGCTGTAGACAGTGAGCATGGCTACACCTTC	CSAVDSEHGYTF
-	TRBJ2-7	many	TRBV27	TGTGCCAGCAGCAGAACAGGGCTCCCCTACGAGCAGTACTTC	CASSRTGLPYEQYF
TRBD2	TRBJ2-5	many	TRBV3-1	TGTGCCAGCAGGGATGCGACTAGCGGGGGTTTCCCGGGAGAGACCCAGTACTTC	CASRDATSGGFPGETQYF
-	TRBJ2-1	-	TRBV4-1	TGCGCCAGCAGCCAAGATTTCCAGGGTGGGAATGAGCAGTTCTTC	CASSQDFQGGNEQFF
-	TRBJ2-6	-	TRBV3-1	TGTGCCAGCAGCCCCACCGGGAGATCTGGGGCCAACGTCCTGACTTTC	CASSPTGRSGANVLTF
TRBD1	TRBJ2-3	-	TRBV20-1	TGCAGTGCTGAGGGACAGGGTAGCACAGATACGCAGTATTTT	CSAEGQGSTDTQYF
TRBD2	TRBJ2-5	-	TRBV20-1	TGCAGTGCTTATAGCGGGGGTGTGGAGACCCAGTACTTC	CSAYSGGVETQYF
TRBD1	TRBJ1-1	many	TRBV5-1	TGCGCCAGCAGCCTAAGGACAGGACGCATGAACACTGAAGCTTTCTTT	CASSLRTGRMNTEAFF
TRBD2	TRBJ2-2	many	TRBV3-1	TGTGCCAGCAGCCTCCTAGCGGGGAACACCGGGGAGCTGTTTTTT	CASSLLAGNTGELFF
-	TRBJ1-1	many	TRBV20-1	TGCAGTGCTAGGGCCGCCGGGACAAGGAACACTGAAGCTTTCTTT	CSARAAGTRNTEAFF
-	TRBJ2-3	few	TRBV9	TGTGCCAGCAGCGGGGGTGGACTGAGCACAGATACGCAGTATTTT	CASSGGGLSTDTQYF
-	TRBJ2-5	-	TRBV29-1	TGCAGCGGAGGACAGTGGGACACCTCCGGGACCCAGTACTTC	CSGGQWDTSGTQYF
-	TRBJ2-5	many	TRBV6-1	TGTGCCAGCAGACCCCTAGGGGGGTGGGAGACCCAGTACTTC	CASRPLGGWETQYF
-	TRBJ1-5	few	TRBV30	TGTGCCTGGAGTATGGGGGACTTGAGCAATCAGCCCCAGCATTTT	CAWSMGDLSNQPQHF
-	TRBJ2-5	many	TRBV20-1	TGCAGTGCTAGAGCGGGGATTAGTACTGTAGAGACCCAGTACTTC	CSARAGISTVETQYF
-	TRBJ1-5	-	TRBV15	TGTGCCACCAGCACAGATAATCAGCCCCAGCATTTT	CATSTDNQPQHF
TRBD2	TRBJ2-1	-	TRBV11-2	TGTGCCAGCAGCCAAGCATCGGGGGGCTCCTACAATGAGCAGTTCTTC	CASSQASGGSYNEQFF
TRBD2	TRBJ2-3	few	TRBV20-1	TGCAGTGCTAGAGATCTAGCGGGGGGCCGCACAGATACGCAGTATTTT	CSARDLAGGRTDTQYF
TRBD1	TRBJ1-5	few	TRBV30	TGTGCCTGGAGTGTACCAGGGGGCGGCAATCAGCCCCAGCATTTT	CAWSVPGGGNQPQHF
TRBD1	TRBJ2-2	few	TRBV19	TGTGCCAGTAGGAGGCTGCCGGGACAGAACGCGAACACCGGGGAGCTGTTTTTT	CASRRLPGQNANTGELFF
-	TRBJ2-3	-	TRBV4-1	TGCGCCAGCAGCCAAGATTCTGGGGCAGATACGCAGTATTTT	CASSQDSGADTQYF
TRBD2	TRBJ2-1	-	TRBV12-3/TRBV12-4	TGTGCCAGCAGCCCGGAGCGGGGGGGCGGGGTAGGCAATGAGCAGTTCTTC	CASSPERGGGVGNEQFF
-	TRBJ2-5	few	TRBV20-1	TGCAGTGCTAGAGATCAAAGGGCGGGGGAGACCCAGTACTTC	CSARDQRAGETQYF